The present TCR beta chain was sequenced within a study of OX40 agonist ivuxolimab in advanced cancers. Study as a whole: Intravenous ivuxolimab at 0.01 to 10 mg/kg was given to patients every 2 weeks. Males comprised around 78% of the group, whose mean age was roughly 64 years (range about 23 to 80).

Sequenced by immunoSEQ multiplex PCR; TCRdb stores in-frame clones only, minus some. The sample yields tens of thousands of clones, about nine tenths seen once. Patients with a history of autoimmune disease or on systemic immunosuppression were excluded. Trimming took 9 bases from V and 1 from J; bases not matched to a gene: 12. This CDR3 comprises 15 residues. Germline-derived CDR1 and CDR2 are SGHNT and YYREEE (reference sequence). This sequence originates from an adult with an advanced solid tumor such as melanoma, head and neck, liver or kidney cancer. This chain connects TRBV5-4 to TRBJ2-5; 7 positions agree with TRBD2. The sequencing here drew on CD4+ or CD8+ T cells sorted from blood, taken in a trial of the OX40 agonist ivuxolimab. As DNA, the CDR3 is TGTGCCACCGGAGAGGCGGGAGTGCCCCAAGAGACCCAGTACTTC. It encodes CATGEAGVPQETQYF.